The 27 T cell receptor beta chains reported below all come from one sample, sequenced in a study of blood T cell repertoires in COVID-19. Method: immunoSEQ multiplex PCR; TCRdb's copy keeps in-frame clones and lacks some. The sample carries under 450,000 clones, 87% recorded once. Sample: PBMCs or T cells enriched from blood (not recorded which). The receptors were sampled from a man aged 25-45 years who had recovered from COVID-19.

To note about this clone: Mismatch with germline at one junction end may stem from a read error. V usage is TRBV7-6 and J usage is TRBJ1-1, with a possible D match to TRBD1 (5 bases). This CDR3 spans 15 amino acids. Germline CDR1 reads SGHVS; CDR2 reads FNYEAQ. This CDR3 is CASTLIDSPPQAAFF. The CDR3 DNA sequence: TGTGCCAGCACCTTAATCGACAGTCCACCCCAGGCGGCTTTCTTT.

The rearrangement joins TRBV18 to TRBJ2-7; 12 positions agree with TRBD1. CDR3 size: 15 residues. V lost 0 bases, J lost 7 bases, and 4 bases stayed unmatched. Germline V gene lookup returns CDR1 KGHSH and CDR2 LQKENI. The CDR3 loop is CASSPPGQGAGEQYF. The CDR3 region has the DNA TGTGCCAGCTCACCACCGGGACAGGGGGCGGGGGAGCAGTACTTC. Drawing the rest from reference TRBV18 and TRBJ2-7, the complete variable domain is NAGVMQNPRHLVRRRGQEARLRCSPMKGHSHVYWYRQLPEEGLKFMVYLQKENIIDESGMPKERFSAEFPKEGPSILRIQQVVRGDSAAYFCASSPPGQGAGEQYFGPGTRLTVT.

The J gene is TRBJ1-6, the V gene TRBV7-8; no definite D call. This CDR3 has 12 residues. Germline V CDR1 and CDR2: SGHVS, FQNEAQ. V was trimmed by 5 bases and J by 13 bases, leaving 12 bases between them. CDR3 sequence reads: CASSLPEGPLHF. The CDR3 nucleotides are TGTGCCAGCAGCCTTCCGGAGGGCCCCCTCCACTTT.

This chain joins TRBV5-1 and TRBJ2-1, with a weak D call TRBD1 (6 bases). The CDR3 runs 14 residues. Germline CDR1 SGHRS, CDR2 YFSETQ. The germline V and J ends were trimmed by 4 bases and 9 bases, with 17 bases remaining between them. The CDR3 loop is CASSQGQHRGEQFF. DNA of the CDR3: TGCGCCAGCAGCCAGGGACAACATCGGGGTGAGCAGTTCTTC.

The J gene is TRBJ1-2, the V gene TRBV7-9; D ambiguous. V was shortened by 4 bases and J by 5 bases, with 5 bases between the two germline ends. The germline CDR1 and CDR2 sequences are SEHNR and FQNEAQ (reference sequence). This CDR3 region has 11 residues. CDR3 region: CASSSVYGYTF. Here the CDR3 DNA reads TGTGCCAGCAGCTCGGTATATGGCTACACCTTC. Looking up the rest from reference TRBV7-9 and TRBJ1-2 gives the full variable domain: DTGVSQNPRHKITKRGQNVTFRCDPISEHNRLYWYRQTLGQGPEFLTYFQNEAQLEKSRLLSDRFSAERPKGSFSTLEIQRTEQGDSAMYLCASSSVYGYTFGSGTRLTVV.

Concerning this clone itself: Relative to the germline gene, one junction end is altered; a read error may explain this. This sequence joins TRBV3-1 (or the pseudogene TRBV3-2) and TRBJ1-2; no firm D call. Per germline, CDR1 LGHDT and CDR2 YNNKEL (reference sequence). CDR3 length equals 14 residues. The CDR3: CASSQDFGRTQPLF. The CDR3 DNA follows: TGTGCCAGCAGCCAAGATTTCGGGCGGACTCAACCGCTCTTC.

The chain carries TRBV4-1 and TRBJ1-2; D might be TRBD1 (6 bases). This CDR3 spans 16 amino acids. Trimming removed 0 bases at V and 3 bases at J, with 14 bases between. Germline V gives CDR1 MGHRA, CDR2 YSYEKL. The CDR3, as DNA: TGCGCCAGCAGCCAAGATACCACAGGGTTGTACTATGGCTACACCTTC. Its translation: CASSQDTTGLYYGYTF.

This clone was picked up a small number of times. V and J are TRBV3-1 (or the pseudogene TRBV3-2) and TRBJ1-2; D possibly corresponds to TRBD1 (6 bases). The V and J ends lost 4 bases and 6 bases respectively, with 21 bases between them. This CDR3 region has 16 residues. Germline V gives CDR1 LGHDT, CDR2 YNNKEL (reference sequence). This CDR3 reads CASSPNLAVGANGYTF. CDR3 DNA: TGTGCCAGCAGCCCTAACCTAGCTGTGGGGGCGAATGGCTACACCTTC.

This chain uses TRBV27 with TRBJ2-7; 10 nucleotides align to TRBD2. Germline values: CDR1 MNHEY, CDR2 SMNVEV (reference sequence). V shed 4 bases, J shed 11 bases, and the junction held 20 bases outside the gene matches. This CDR3 spans 17 amino acids. CDR3 loop: CASSSPLLAGGLGREYF. The CDR3 region has the DNA TGTGCCAGCAGTTCTCCCTTATTAGCGGGGGGCTTAGGGAGGGAGTACTTC.

The sample holds one count of this clone. The chain uses TRBV7-5 and TRBJ1-2; TRBD1, the D gene given by the table, was not confirmed from the DNA. TRBV7-5 is recorded as a pseudogene. This CDR3 contains 15 residues. The DNA for the CDR3 is TGTGCCAGAAGCACGCCGGGACAGGGAAACTATGGCTACACCTTC. Amino acid sequence: CARSTPGQGNYGYTF.

This clone was seen a single time. This chain uses TRBV19 with TRBJ1-1, with TRBD1 identical over 9 bases. The V gene's germline CDR1 is LNHDA and CDR2 SQIVND (reference sequence). This CDR3 is 14 amino acids long. V lost 3 bases, J lost 6 bases, and 5 bases stayed unmatched. The CDR3 loop reads CASSIGQGLSEAFF. CDR3 nucleotides: TGTGCCAGTAGTATCGGACAGGGGTTATCTGAAGCTTTCTTT.

The V gene is TRBV6-6, the J gene TRBJ1-3; a possible D gene is TRBD1 (6 bases). Germline V gives CDR1 MNHNY, CDR2 SVGAGI (reference sequence). This CDR3 contains 17 residues. The ends were cut back, 6 bases at V and 0 bases at J, with 18 bases in the middle. The CDR3 is CASSRTGPWGSGNTIYF. In DNA form, the CDR3 reads TGTGCCAGCAGCCGAACAGGGCCCTGGGGCTCTGGAAACACCATATATTTT.

The chain uses TRBV6-5 and TRBJ2-1; D is possibly TRBD1 (5 bases). Germline V gene lookup returns CDR1 MNHEY and CDR2 SVGAGI. Trimming removed 3 bases at V and 6 bases at J, with 15 bases between. The CDR3 runs to 15 residues. The DNA for the CDR3 is TGTGCCAGCAGTTATTCGTGGGGCCCATTCAATGAGCAGTTCTTC. Translating it yields CASSYSWGPFNEQFF.

The chain employs TRBV6-2 or TRBV6-3 and TRBJ1-5; 7 bases fit TRBD1. Germline CDR1 MNHEY, CDR2 SVGEGT. V shed 2 bases, J shed 3 bases, and the junction held 10 bases outside the gene matches. CDR3 size: 17 residues. The CDR3 reads CASSYRVTGALNQPQHF. CDR3 nucleotides: TGTGCCAGCAGTTACAGGGTTACAGGGGCCCTCAATCAGCCCCAGCATTTT.

The J gene is TRBJ2-5, the V gene TRBV3-1 (or the pseudogene TRBV3-2); D is ambiguous. The CDR3 loop spans 14 amino acids. Germline CDR1 reads LGHDT; CDR2 reads YNNKEL (reference sequence). Trimming removed 1 base from V and 1 base from J, with 7 bases in between. CDR3 nucleotide sequence: TGTGCCAGCAGCCAAGCTTATTCCCAAGAGACCCAGTACTTC. Its protein is CASSQAYSQETQYF.

In this sample, this clone turned up a few times. The chain employs TRBV6-1 and TRBJ2-1; 9 bases map to TRBD2. The CDR3 has 15 residues. Germline-derived CDR1 and CDR2 are MNHNS and SASEGT. V lost 1 base and J lost 8; bases outside the gene matches: 6. CDR3: CASSEESAGGHEQFF. The CDR3 DNA follows: TGTGCCAGCAGTGAAGAGTCAGCGGGGGGACATGAGCAGTTCTTC.

V and J are TRBV4-2 and TRBJ2-7, with 10 bases lining up with TRBD1. In germline, CDR1 is LGHNA, CDR2 YNFKEQ. V was pared by 3 bases and J by 4 bases, with 6 bases of the junction left unmatched. The CDR3 loop spans 15 amino acids. The CDR3 DNA follows: TGTGCCAGCAGCCAGGAATGGACAGGGGGATACGAGCAGTACTTC. This encodes CASSQEWTGGYEQYF.

This chain joins TRBV7-2 and TRBJ1-1, with 7 positions matching TRBD1. The CDR3 sequence is 14 residues long. Unmatched junction bases numbered 6, after V lost 1 base and J lost 7 bases. Germline V lookup: CDR1 SGHTA, CDR2 FQGNSA. Here the CDR3 reads CASSLVRGRIEAFF. CDR3 bases: TGTGCCAGCAGCTTAGTGAGGGGGCGGATTGAAGCTTTCTTT.

This chain uses TRBV29-1 with TRBJ1-3; tentatively, D is TRBD1 (5 bases). The CDR3 runs to 15 residues. V lost 4 bases and J lost 0, with 13 bases in between. Germline lookup yields CDR1 SQVTM and CDR2 ANQGSEA. CDR3 protein: CSVGGGPISGNTIYF. CDR3 nucleotide sequence: TGCAGCGTTGGGGGCGGCCCAATCTCTGGAAACACCATATATTTT.

This chain links TRBV29-1 with TRBJ1-1; the D gene is possibly TRBD1 (5 bases). Germline V CDR1 and CDR2: SQVTM, ANQGSEA. The ends were cut back, 3 bases at V and 2 bases at J, with 10 bases in the middle. The CDR3 loop spans 13 amino acids. Written as DNA, the CDR3 is TGCAGCGTTGAGAGGGGACTAAACACTGAAGCTTTCTTT. It is translated as CSVERGLNTEAFF.

The J gene is TRBJ2-3, the V gene TRBV6-5; the D gene is possibly TRBD1 (6 bases). Trimming removed 6 bases from V and 2 bases from J, with 12 bases in between. CDR1 is MNHEY, CDR2 SVGAGI, per germline. This CDR3 is built from 14 residues. CDR3 protein: CASSLQGTTDTQYF. The CDR3 bases are TGTGCCAGCAGCCTACAGGGCACCACAGATACGCAGTATTTT.

In the case of this clone: The identical CDR3 is also encoded by other nucleotide sequences in the sample. The chain combines TRBV7-2 with TRBJ1-2, with D maybe TRBD1 (5 bases). Germline V lookup: CDR1 SGHTA, CDR2 FQGNSA. This CDR3 region has 15 residues. V was cut by 1 base and J by 4 bases, with 13 bases left in between. The CDR3 region has the DNA TGTGCCAGCAGCTTAGTCAGGGCAGGAACCTATGGCTACACCTTC. Its translation: CASSLVRAGTYGYTF.

V usage is TRBV10-1 and J usage is TRBJ2-1; 8 nucleotides align to TRBD1. CDR1 is WNHNN and CDR2 is SYGVQD in the germline V gene (reference sequence). With V trimmed by 5 bases and J by 0 bases, 6 bases remained unmatched. The CDR3 loop spans 16 amino acids. CDR3 coding DNA: TGCGCCAGCAGTAGAGACAGGGGAACCTCCTACAATGAGCAGTTCTTC. The encoded protein is CASSRDRGTSYNEQFF.

This clone has a handful of counts. V usage is TRBV6-2 or TRBV6-3 and J usage is TRBJ2-3; TRBD2 matches at 8 bases. The CDR3 runs 14 residues. After removal of 5 bases from V and 10 bases from J, the junction contained 11 bases not matched to a gene. Looked up from germline, CDR1 is MNHEY and CDR2 is SVGEGT. The CDR3 coding sequence is TGTGCCAGCAGTCCGGGTAGCGGGGCCTTTTCGCAGTATTTT. The encoded protein is CASSPGSGAFSQYF.

This clone came up a few times. The chain uses TRBV27 and TRBJ1-1, with a possible D match to TRBD1 (5 bases). Germline values: CDR1 MNHEY, CDR2 SMNVEV (reference sequence). The CDR3 sequence is 14 residues long. V was shortened by 8 bases and J by 4 bases, with 17 bases between the two germline ends. CDR3 protein: CASRGVRGSTEAFF. In DNA form, the CDR3 reads TGTGCCAGCCGGGGGGTGCGGGGCAGCACTGAAGCTTTCTTT.

V and J are TRBV6-5 and TRBJ2-1; D possibly corresponds to TRBD1 (5 bases). This CDR3 has 16 amino acids. CDR1 is MNHEY, CDR2 SVGAGI, per germline. Trimming shortened V by 0 bases and J by 7 bases, and 16 bases separated the two germline ends. This CDR3 reads CASSYSFRRSGNEQFF. The CDR3 nucleotides are TGTGCCAGCAGTTACTCTTTTCGTCGGTCAGGGAATGAGCAGTTCTTC.

The CDR3 protein is CASSFTSNQPQHF. The DNA for the CDR3 is TGTGCCAGCAGCTTCACTTCTAATCAGCCCCAGCATTTT. The V call is TRBV7-2, the J call TRBJ1-5; D remains ambiguous. The CDR3 consists of 13 residues. V was pared by 3 bases and J by 4 bases, with 7 bases between. The germline V gene encodes CDR1 SGHTA and CDR2 FQGNSA. The variable domain in full, completed from reference TRBV7-2 and TRBJ1-5, reads GAGVSQSPSNKVTEKGKDVELRCDPISGHTALYWYRQSLGQGLEFLIYFQGNSAPDKSGLPSDRFSAERTGGSVSTLTIQRTQQEDSAVYLCASSFTSNQPQHFGDGTRLSIL.